A single count supports the clone carrying this T cell receptor (beta chain). This specimen comes from a study of blood T cell repertoires in COVID-19. Whole-study context: Acute and convalescent COVID-19 samples came from the United States, Italy and Spain.

Per the study methods: Estimated nucleated cell counts came from reference gene primer amplification. TCRdb's copy holds only in-frame clones and misses some; the assay was immunoSEQ multiplex PCR. That table is the source of V, J and clone size, and D and trimming were worked out from the DNA. The repertoire holds around 30,000 clones, with roughly 90% as singletons. The CDR3 loop spans 13 amino acids. Germline V gene sequence: CDR1 SGHRS, CDR2 YFSETQ. The trim removed 2 bases at V and 3 bases at J, leaving 0 bases unmatched. This TCR was recovered from a human donor with active COVID-19. The donor label of this sample is uncertain. This sequence joins TRBV5-1 and TRBJ2-5; 8 bases match TRBD2. The specimen was peripheral blood. In DNA form, the CDR3 reads TGCGCCAGCAGCTTACTAGCGGAAGAGACCCAGTACTTC. Protein sequence: CASSLLAEETQYF.